Listed below are T cell receptor beta chains from one sample, sequenced in a study of T cells in Graves' hyperthyroidism and ophthalmopathy. TCRdb ran MiXCR on the multiplex PCR reads and lists one entry per CDR3 protein. Seen here are about 290,000 distinct CDR3 sequences, 13% observed once, and the top ten hold about 8%. The specimen sequenced was blood. These receptor sequences come from a woman aged 25 to 45 with Graves' hyperthyroidism that later progressed to Graves' ophthalmopathy. Each CDR3 is given with its conserved first and last residue. A D gene is named only where the DNA matches it firmly. Size is stated for part of the rows, as once, few or many counts, or as a class when the clone is expanded.

J: TRBJ2-3; D: -; size: many; V: TRBV27; CDR3: CASSLRDPRGTDTQYF; DNA: TGTGCCAGCAGTTTACGGGACCCGCGGGGCACAGATACGCAGTATTTT
J: TRBJ2-5; D: -; size: few; V: TRBV5-4; CDR3: CASSWGRNQETQYF; DNA: TGTGCCAGCAGCTGGGGGCGGAACCAAGAGACCCAGTACTTC
J: TRBJ1-6; D: -; size: many; V: TRBV30; CDR3: CAWRGAYNSPLHF; DNA: TGTGCCTGGAGGGGCGCCTATAATTCACCCCTCCACTTT
J: TRBJ2-7; D: -; size: few; V: TRBV5-6; CDR3: CASSLGTGDEQYF; DNA: TGTGCCAGCAGCTTAGGTACCGGGGACGAGCAGTACTTC
J: TRBJ2-7; D: TRBD2; size: many; V: TRBV7-8; CDR3: CASSLGVLAGLREEQYF; DNA: TGTGCCAGCAGCTTAGGAGTTCTAGCGGGATTGAGGGAGGAGCAGTACTTC
J: TRBJ1-5; D: TRBD1; size: -; V: TRBV5-1; CDR3: CASSPSVGQDTQHF; DNA: TGCGCCAGCAGCCCCTCGGTGGGACAGGATACGCAGCATTTT
J: TRBJ1-5; D: -; size: many; V: TRBV20-1; CDR3: CSARETGIQPQHF; DNA: TGCAGTGCTAGAGAAACGGGGATACAGCCCCAGCATTTT
J: TRBJ2-5; D: -; size: -; V: TRBV10-3; CDR3: CAISESLSGGGETQYF; DNA: TGTGCCATCAGTGAGTCGTTGTCAGGAGGGGGGGAGACCCAGTACTTC
J: TRBJ2-7; D: TRBD1; size: many; V: TRBV11-2; CDR3: CASSSLRTGLRSYEQYF; DNA: TGTGCCAGCAGCTCCTTACGGACAGGTCTTAGGTCCTACGAGCAGTACTTC
J: TRBJ2-3; D: -; size: many; V: TRBV20-1; CDR3: CSALGEAPTDTQYF; DNA: TGCAGTGCCCTCGGAGAGGCACCCACGGATACGCAGTATTTT
J: TRBJ1-1; D: -; size: many; V: TRBV20-1; CDR3: CSARDQQRGAFF; DNA: TGCAGTGCTAGAGATCAGCAGCGAGGAGCTTTCTTT
J: TRBJ1-5; D: -; size: -; V: TRBV6-2/TRBV6-3; CDR3: CASSCSGQPQHF; DNA: TGTGCCAGCAGTTGCTCAGGCCAGCCCCAGCATTTT
J: TRBJ1-1; D: -; size: many; V: TRBV3-1; CDR3: CASSQGRAITEAFF; DNA: TGTGCCAGCAGCCAGGGCAGGGCGATCACTGAAGCTTTCTTT
J: TRBJ2-7; D: TRBD1; size: many; V: TRBV4-3; CDR3: CASSQEGQGRGEQYF; DNA: TGCGCCAGCAGCCAAGAGGGACAGGGGAGGGGCGAGCAGTACTTC
J: TRBJ1-5; D: -; size: -; V: TRBV24-1; CDR3: CATSEWTPNQPQHF; DNA: TGTGCCACCAGTGAGTGGACACCCAATCAGCCCCAGCATTTT
J: TRBJ2-1; D: -; size: many; V: TRBV7-7; CDR3: CASSPSGRDEQFF; DNA: TGTGCTAGCAGCCCGAGCGGAAGGGATGAGCAGTTCTTC
J: TRBJ2-7; D: -; size: many; V: TRBV7-9; CDR3: CASSLATDYEQYF; DNA: TGTGCCAGCAGCTTAGCAACAGACTACGAGCAGTACTTC
J: TRBJ1-1; D: -; size: many; V: TRBV6-1; CDR3: CASSAGLRGTEAFF; DNA: TGTGCCAGCAGCGCCGGGCTGCGGGGGACTGAAGCTTTCTTT
J: TRBJ2-7; D: -; size: many; V: TRBV4-1; CDR3: CASSQLLAVSSYEQYF; DNA: TGCGCCAGCAGCCAATTGCTGGCGGTGAGCTCCTACGAGCAGTACTTC
J: TRBJ2-1; D: -; size: -; V: TRBV27; CDR3: CASSLRTTEQFF; DNA: TGTGCCAGCAGTTTAAGGACTACCGAGCAGTTCTTC
J: TRBJ2-7; D: TRBD1; size: many; V: TRBV6-1; CDR3: CASSADRGSYEQYF; DNA: TGTGCCAGCAGTGCAGACAGGGGATCCTACGAGCAGTACTTC
J: TRBJ2-1; D: -; size: -; V: TRBV20-1; CDR3: CSARLTVSYGEQFF; DNA: TGCAGTGCTAGATTGACCGTCTCCTACGGTGAGCAGTTCTTC
J: TRBJ1-5; D: -; size: many; V: TRBV5-8; CDR3: CASNPHRGIDNQPQHF; DNA: TGTGCCAGCAACCCCCACCGGGGAATAGATAATCAGCCCCAGCATTTT
J: TRBJ1-5; D: -; size: many; V: TRBV30; CDR3: CAWRGGNNQPQHF; DNA: TGTGCCTGGAGGGGAGGGAACAATCAGCCCCAGCATTTT
J: TRBJ2-7; D: -; size: many; V: TRBV7-9; CDR3: CASSPAARGWGEQYF; DNA: TGTGCCAGCAGCCCTGCGGCCAGGGGCTGGGGCGAGCAGTACTTC
J: TRBJ1-6; D: TRBD1; size: many; V: TRBV20-1; CDR3: CSARTGTGVSPLHF; DNA: TGCAGTGCTAGAACCGGGACAGGGGTTTCACCCCTCCACTTT
J: TRBJ2-7; D: -; size: many; V: TRBV28; CDR3: CASSLGRVSYEQYF; DNA: TGTGCCAGCAGTTTGGGGCGGGTCTCCTACGAGCAGTACTTC
J: TRBJ2-7; D: -; size: many; V: TRBV29-1; CDR3: CSVEDGRGASYEQYF; DNA: TGCAGCGTTGAAGACGGCAGAGGAGCCTCCTACGAGCAGTACTTC
J: TRBJ2-7; D: TRBD1; size: -; V: TRBV20-1; CDR3: CSARGVGTGEAGWVNEQYF; DNA: TGCAGTGCTAGAGGAGTAGGGACAGGGGAAGCGGGATGGGTAAACGAGCAGTACTTC
J: TRBJ1-1; D: -; size: many; V: TRBV2; CDR3: CASSKEVQNTEAFF; DNA: TGTGCCAGCAGCAAAGAGGTCCAGAACACTGAAGCTTTCTTT